This T cell receptor beta chain was documented in a study of vaccination and CD4 T cells after COVID-19 (dated 2022 in TCRdb). At the level of the whole study: The convalescent cohort included six males and four females, with two Hispanic individuals, seven Caucasians, two Asians and one multiracial person. The cultures were stimulated with overlapping spike peptide pools from SARS-CoV-2 and from the common cold coronaviruses HCoV-NL63, HCoV-OC43 and HCoV-229E. Control cultures received a CEFX viral epitope pool as the positive control, an HIV-1 Nef peptide pool as the negative control, or no peptide. The spike-specific CD4+ TCR repertoire was compared before and after mRNA vaccination in approximately ten COVID-19 convalescent patients and a handful of infection-naive healthy vaccine recipients. Post-COVID blood samples from convalescent patients were collected a median of about 110 days after diagnosis, with a range of roughly 30 to 161 days. Each participant got two doses of either the Pfizer-BioNTech BNT162b2 vaccine (n=8) or the Moderna mRNA-1273 vaccine (n=2). Post-vaccine blood samples were collected a median of about 11 weeks after the second vaccine dose, ranging from 14 to 241 days. In an earlier paper using these donors, memory CD4+ T cell crossreactivity between SARS-CoV-2 and common cold coronavirus spike proteins was assessed at the TCR clonotype level. Here is what the overall study found, with its caveats: Only a relatively small number of convalescent patients were included in the study, and early timepoints following natural infection were not analyzed. Among convalescent patients, a median 86.3% of the SARS-CoV-2-reactive clones seen after vaccination appeared only after vaccination, which suggests priming specific to the vaccine. The median number of SARS-CoV-2-reactive clonotypes rose from 20 to 25 after infection to a few dozen after vaccination, but the change was not significant. Of the vaccine-specific clones found in convalescent patients, nearly all (304 of 307) were mono-reactive for SARS-CoV-2 spike instead of being cross-reactive with common cold coronaviruses.

Library method: PCR. DNA from cultured CD4+ T cells underwent TCR sequencing with the Oncomine TCR Beta short-read assay at the Johns Hopkins FTIC core. The QIAamp micro DNA kit was used to extract genomic DNA from the cultured CD4+ T cells. Oncomine TCR Beta libraries from cultured CD4+ T cells were pooled with unique dual indexes and sequenced on an Illumina iSeq 100. Per the authors' processing: Non-productive sequences were removed, and CDR3s that did not start with C, did not end with F or W, or were shorter than 7 amino acids were discarded. Antigen-specific clonotypes were identified using the MANAFEST web application through comparison of peptide-stimulated wells with reference and other culture wells. An FDR below 0.05, an odds ratio above 5, and a productive frequency above 0.1% in at least two of three replicate wells were required for clones to be considered positive. A clonotype was classed as cross-reactive if the clonotype showed significant expansion both in SARS-CoV-2 spike wells and in at least one common cold coronavirus spike condition. Using R version 3.6.1, CDR3 homology was evaluated through Levenshtein distances (stringdist) along with unrooted phylogenetic trees (ape). TCRdb trimmed the raw reads at Q25, called clones with MiXCR and kept productive beta chains. Rows merge per CDR3 protein into single entries with the most common DNA and genes. These V and J calls rely on TCRdb rather than the paper's analysis. The sample table contains roughly 8,100 distinct CDR3 sequences; only one count was recorded for about 48% of them. Together, the top ten hold approximately 20% of the sample.

With regard to this clonotype: No cognate antigen has been identified for it. Per-base qualities were not stored, and no clone one base away is much larger.

The CDR3 spans 18 residues, from the cysteine through the phenylalanine. Solely the CDR3 DNA is kept, with 54 bases framed from the first base. CDR1 and CDR2 were assigned from the germline V gene as MNHEY and SVGEGT. V has 5 bases trimmed and J has 2 bases trimmed; junction bases matching no gene number 12. The sample's treatment or condition, from its label and the paper: roughly 10-day PBMC culture with coronavirus spike peptide pools or control peptides (ViraFEST assay). CD4+ T cells from unexposed donors were collected before the COVID-19 pandemic (2011-2018). To expand antigen-specific T cells with peptide pools and then pick out the expanded clonotypes through TCR sequencing, the study relied on the ViraFEST assay. Around 2 million PBMCs per well were cultured in IMDM with approximately 5% human AB serum and 7.5 to 10 IU/ml IL-2, plus 10 ug/ml peptide pools. On days 3 and 7, half of the culture medium was replaced with fresh IL-2-containing medium. After nine to eleven days of culture, CD4+ T cells were isolated by negative selection with the EasySep CD4+ T cell isolation kit. As cell number allowed, CD4+ T cells from unexposed donors were tested for reactivity to SARS-CoV-2 S and N and to four common cold coronavirus spike pools. Ficoll-Paque Plus gradient centrifugation was used to isolate PBMCs from whole blood, and the isolated PBMCs were then either used fresh or cryopreserved at -140C. In general, triplicate wells were set up for every culture condition. The leukapheresis product used for the unexposed donors was purchased from a commercial source.

Sequences were obtained from CD4+ T cells from blood, cultured in vitro. This receptor chain uses TRBV6-2 or TRBV6-3 and TRBJ2-3; 11 central bases correspond to TRBD2. The TCR was taken from a human donor in good health. The DNA is as follows: TGTGCCAGCAGTCCAGAGGTCCTAGCGGGGGGATCCACAGATACGCAGTATTTT. It codes for CASSPEVLAGGSTDTQYF.